The clone carrying this T cell receptor (beta chain) was observed many times. Its antigen is as yet unknown. TCRdb reanalysed the reads using MiXCR and keeps one entry per CDR3 protein. This sample has about 63,000 distinct CDR3 sequences, with less than 25% found just once. The data are from a study of lung T cells in sarcoidosis with Löfgren's syndrome. Study in general: Analyses focused on Löfgren's syndrome patients.

The CDR3 runs to 15 residues. Germline loops: CDR1 DFQATT, CDR2 SNEGSKA (reference sequence). V lost 6 bases, J lost 4 bases, and 7 bases stayed unmatched. Study findings and constraints: In alpha-beta pairs, TRAV12-1 favored TRBV2, and their CDR3s were homologous.

This chain links TRBV20-1 with TRBJ2-2; 11 nucleotides line up with TRBD1. Sequenced input: CD4+ T cells from PBMCs. This TCR came from a human donor with sarcoidosis (Löfgren's syndrome or another form), or a control subject (not recorded which). The DNA of the CDR3 is TGCAGTGCCGGACGGGACAGGGGGGGCACCGGGGAGCTGTTTTTT. Amino acids: CSAGRDRGGTGELFF.